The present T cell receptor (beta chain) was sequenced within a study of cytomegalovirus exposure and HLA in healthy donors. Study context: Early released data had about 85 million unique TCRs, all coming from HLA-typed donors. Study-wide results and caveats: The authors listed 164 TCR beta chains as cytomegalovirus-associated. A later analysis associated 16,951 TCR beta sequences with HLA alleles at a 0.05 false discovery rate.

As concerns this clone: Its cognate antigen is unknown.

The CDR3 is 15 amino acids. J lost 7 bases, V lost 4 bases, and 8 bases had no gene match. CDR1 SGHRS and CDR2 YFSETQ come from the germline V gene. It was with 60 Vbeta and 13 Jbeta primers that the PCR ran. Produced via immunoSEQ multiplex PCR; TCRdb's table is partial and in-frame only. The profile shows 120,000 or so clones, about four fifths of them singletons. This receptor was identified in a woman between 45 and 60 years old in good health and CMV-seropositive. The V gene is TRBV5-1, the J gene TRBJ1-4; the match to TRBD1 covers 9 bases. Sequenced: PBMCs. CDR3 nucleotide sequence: TGCGCCAGCAGCGAGGACAGGGGCGGTACTGAAAAACTGTTTTTT. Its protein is CASSEDRGGTEKLFF.